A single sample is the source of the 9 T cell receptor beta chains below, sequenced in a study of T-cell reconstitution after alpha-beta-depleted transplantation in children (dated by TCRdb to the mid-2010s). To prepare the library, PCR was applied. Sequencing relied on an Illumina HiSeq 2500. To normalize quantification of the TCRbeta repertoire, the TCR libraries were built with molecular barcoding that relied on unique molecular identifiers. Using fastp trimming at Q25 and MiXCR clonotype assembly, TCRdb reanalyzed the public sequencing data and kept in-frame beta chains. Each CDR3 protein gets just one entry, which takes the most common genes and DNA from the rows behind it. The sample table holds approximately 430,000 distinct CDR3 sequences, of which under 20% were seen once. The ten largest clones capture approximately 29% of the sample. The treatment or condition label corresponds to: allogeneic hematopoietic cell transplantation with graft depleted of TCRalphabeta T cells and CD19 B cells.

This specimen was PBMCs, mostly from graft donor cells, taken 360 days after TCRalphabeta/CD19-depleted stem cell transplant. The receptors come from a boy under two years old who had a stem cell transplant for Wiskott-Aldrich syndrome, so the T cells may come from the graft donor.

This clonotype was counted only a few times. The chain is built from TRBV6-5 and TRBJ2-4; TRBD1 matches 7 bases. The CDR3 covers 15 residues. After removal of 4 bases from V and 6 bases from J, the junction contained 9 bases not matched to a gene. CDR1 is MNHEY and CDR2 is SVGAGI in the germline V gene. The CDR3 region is CASSSTGTVANIQYF. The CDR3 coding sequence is TGTGCCAGCAGTTCCACCGGGACAGTAGCAAACATTCAGTACTTC.

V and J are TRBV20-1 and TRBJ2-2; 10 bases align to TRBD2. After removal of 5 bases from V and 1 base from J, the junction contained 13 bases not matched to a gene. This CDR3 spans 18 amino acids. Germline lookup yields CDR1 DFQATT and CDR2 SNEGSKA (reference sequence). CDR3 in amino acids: CSAPLTLAGAVNTGELFF. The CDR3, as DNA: TGCAGTGCTCCGTTAACTCTAGCGGGGGCCGTGAACACCGGGGAGCTGTTTTTT.

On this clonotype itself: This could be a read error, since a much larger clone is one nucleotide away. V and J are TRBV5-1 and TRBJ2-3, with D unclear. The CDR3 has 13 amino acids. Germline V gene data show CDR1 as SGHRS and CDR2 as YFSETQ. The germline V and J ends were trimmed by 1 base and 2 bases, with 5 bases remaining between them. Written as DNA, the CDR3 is TGCGCCAGCAGCTTGACTTTCACAGATACGCAGTATTTT. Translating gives CASSLTFTDTQYF. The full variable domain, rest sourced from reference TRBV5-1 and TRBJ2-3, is KAGVTQTPRYLIKTRGQQVTLSCSPISGHRSVSWYQQTPGQGLQFLFEYFSETQRNKGNFPGRFSGRQFSNSRSEMNVSTLELGDSALYLCASSLTFTDTQYFGPGTRLTVL.

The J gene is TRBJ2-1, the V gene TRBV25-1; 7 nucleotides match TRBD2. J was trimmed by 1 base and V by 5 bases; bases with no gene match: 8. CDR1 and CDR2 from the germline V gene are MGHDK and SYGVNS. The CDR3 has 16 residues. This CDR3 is CASSRHGGKSYNEQFF. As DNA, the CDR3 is TGTGCCAGCAGTAGACACGGGGGGAAATCCTACAATGAGCAGTTCTTC.

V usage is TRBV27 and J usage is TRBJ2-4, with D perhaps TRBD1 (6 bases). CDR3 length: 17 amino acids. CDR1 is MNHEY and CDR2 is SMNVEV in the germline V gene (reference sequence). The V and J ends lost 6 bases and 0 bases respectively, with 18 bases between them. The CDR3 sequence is CASSPLAGALAKNIQYF. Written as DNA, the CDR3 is TGTGCCAGCAGCCCCCTGGCAGGGGCCCTAGCCAAAAACATTCAGTACTTC.

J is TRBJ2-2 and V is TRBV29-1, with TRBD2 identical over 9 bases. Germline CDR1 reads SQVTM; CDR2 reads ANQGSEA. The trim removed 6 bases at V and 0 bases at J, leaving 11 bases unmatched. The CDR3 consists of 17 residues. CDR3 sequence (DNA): TGCAGCGTCAAGCTACCGACTAGCGGAGCGAACACCGGGGAGCTGTTTTTT. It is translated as CSVKLPTSGANTGELFF.

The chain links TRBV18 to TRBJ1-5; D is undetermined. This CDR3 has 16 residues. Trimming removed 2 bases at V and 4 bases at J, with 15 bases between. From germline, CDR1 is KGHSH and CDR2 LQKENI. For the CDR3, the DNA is TGTGCCAGCTCACCAAGCAGGCAACTTATTAATCAGCCCCAGCATTTT. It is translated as CASSPSRQLINQPQHF. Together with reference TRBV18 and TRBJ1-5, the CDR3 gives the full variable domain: NAGVMQNPRHLVRRRGQEARLRCSPMKGHSHVYWYRQLPEEGLKFMVYLQKENIIDESGMPKERFSAEFPKEGPSILRIQQVVRGDSAAYFCASSPSRQLINQPQHFGDGTRLSIL.

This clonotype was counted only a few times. The CDR3 DNA reads TGTGCCACCCAATCCGGGACAGACTACAATGAGCAGTTCTTC. Encoded protein: CATQSGTDYNEQFF. The chain combines TRBV24-1 with TRBJ2-1; 7 bases fit TRBD1. Germline V gene lookup returns CDR1 KGHDR and CDR2 SFDVKD. The V gene end was trimmed by 9 bases and the J gene end by 3 bases; junction bases not matched to a gene: 7. The CDR3 sequence is 14 residues long.

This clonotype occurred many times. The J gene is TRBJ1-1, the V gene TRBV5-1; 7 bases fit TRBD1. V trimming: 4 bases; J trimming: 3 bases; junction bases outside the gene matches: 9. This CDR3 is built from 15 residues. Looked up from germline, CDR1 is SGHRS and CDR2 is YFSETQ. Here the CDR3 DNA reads TGCGCCAGCAGCGGATCCGGGACAGCCCACACTGAAGCTTTCTTT. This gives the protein CASSGSGTAHTEAFF.